This T cell receptor (beta chain) emerged from a study of spatial heterogeneity in lung cancer (dated by TCRdb to 2018 to 2020). At the level of the whole study: More beta-chain than alpha-chain transcripts were consistently detected, likely reflecting higher beta-chain transcript abundance. The study quantitatively compared TCR alpha and beta repertoires across multiple tumor regions, matched nontumor lung and blood in non-small cell lung cancer. At surgery, about 210 tumor regions, 64 matched nontumor lung samples and a few dozen PBMC samples were TCR-sequenced for both alpha and beta chains. Nonsynonymous mutation counts, determined by whole-exome sequencing of tumor tissue, were related to features of the TCR repertoire. In the raw uncorrected reads, each unique combination of TCR and UMI appeared more than ten times on average. Broad study findings and their caveats: Confirming at a functional level the hypothesis that regional TCRs recognize regional mutations was considered to require additional single-cell paired TCR alpha and beta sequencing. Ubiquitous expanded tumor TCRs showed up in blood more often at tumor resection than at routine follow-up.

Sample time point, as interpreted from the label and publication: sample taken at primary tumor resection. Samples were obtained from 70 to 85 patients with early-stage, untreated non-small cell lung cancer from the lung TRACERx cohort. Whole RNA extracted from tumor and nontumor lung tissue, or from cryopreserved PBMC samples, was used for TCR sequencing without cell sorting. Only patients with enough RNA available from two or more tumor regions were chosen for TCR sequencing. Ten or more counts support this clonotype. What antigen it recognizes has not been identified. It has no much larger one-base neighbor in the sample; base qualities were not kept. V gives up 2 bases and J gives up 1 base, and the segment between their germline ends measures 22 bases. Via the germline V gene, CDR1 is SGHTA and CDR2 FQGNSA. Inclusive of the bounding cysteine and phenylalanine, the CDR3 is 19 residues long. Of the read, only the CDR3 DNA is kept; its 57 bases are in frame from base 1.

The method was 5' RACE. TCRdb names NextSeq 500 as the instrument used. In the TCR library protocol, a unique molecular identifier was attached to each TCR cDNA molecule so that PCR and sequencing errors could be corrected. Per the source publication's procedure: Decombinator tools were used for TCR identification, UMI-based error correction and CDR3 extraction. Expanded TCRs were defined as those above a frequency of 2 per 1,000, corresponding to the top 1% of the tumor frequency distribution. Each repertoire was subsampled 100 times to 5,000 TCRs, after which Renyi diversity was computed with the R vegan package. CDR3 similarity networks were built from amino acid triplet string-kernel similarity, connecting CDR3s with pairwise similarity above 0.82. TCRdb handled the public reads itself, with Q25 trimming in fastp and clone calling in MiXCR, and kept productive beta chains. For every CDR3 protein sequence, its rows merge into one entry that carries the most common genes and DNA. These V and J calls are TCRdb output, not the study's own analysis. The sample has 39,000 or so distinct CDR3 sequences on record, 6.5% to 9% of them singletons. Roughly 28% of the sample belongs to the ten largest clones.

The sequence came from a male donor with early-stage non-small cell lung cancer. This receptor chain uses TRBV7-2 and TRBJ2-3, and possibly TRBD1, on 6 matching bases. The source was PBMCs, collected at surgery. The DNA sequence follows: TGTGCCAGCAGCTTAAGGGAAGCCAGGGGCCAGCCCCGCACAGATACGCAGTATTTT. This gives the protein CASSLREARGQPRTDTQYF.